Below are 16 T cell receptor beta chains sequenced from a single sample in a study of blood T cell repertoires in COVID-19. Only in-frame clones appear in the TCRdb table, and some are missing; sequencing was by immunoSEQ multiplex PCR. Altogether fewer than 250,000 clones are present, 84% being singletons, with the ten largest covering approximately 6.6%. The sequenced sample consisted of PBMCs or T cells enriched from blood (not recorded which). Source of these receptors: a woman between 40 and 55 years old who had recovered from COVID-19.

The gene calls are TRBV9 and TRBJ2-1; 11 positions agree with TRBD1. The CDR3 is made up of 15 amino acids. With 3 bases clipped from V and 5 bases from J, the junction kept 4 bases outside the gene matches. The germline V gene encodes CDR1 SGDLS and CDR2 YYNGEE. The CDR3 bases are TGTGCCAGCAGCGGATGGACAGGGGGCCACAATGAGCAGTTCTTC. Translated: CASSGWTGGHNEQFF.

The rearrangement joins TRBV18 to TRBJ1-3, with 7 bases that match TRBD1. Losses at the gene ends were 5 bases for V and 1 base for J; bases not matched to a gene: 5. Germline V gene lookup returns CDR1 KGHSH and CDR2 LQKENI. This CDR3 comprises 15 residues. The CDR3: CASSSTGVSGNTIYF. In DNA form, the CDR3 reads TGTGCCAGCTCATCTACAGGGGTTTCTGGAAACACCATATATTTT.

The chain joins TRBV6-5 to TRBJ1-6; D possibly corresponds to TRBD1 (6 bases). The CDR3 contains 15 residues. The V end lost 5 bases, the J end lost 5 bases, and 13 bases lay between the germline ends. CDR1 MNHEY and CDR2 SVGAGI come from the germline V gene. In DNA, the CDR3 is TGTGCCAGCAGTACCGGACAGTTTAATAATTCACCCCTCCACTTT. Translating gives CASSTGQFNNSPLHF.

Points on this clone: The sample contains more than one DNA sequence encoding this CDR3. The chain links TRBV28 to TRBJ2-7; D remains unclear. The V and J ends lost 7 bases and 1 base respectively, with 14 bases between them. This CDR3 is built from 14 residues. CDR1 and CDR2 (germline): MDHEN, SYDVKM. The CDR3 nucleotides are TGTGCCAGCAACCCTCCCAGCGCTTCCTACGAGCAGTACTTC. This translates into CASNPPSASYEQYF.

V usage is TRBV7-2 and J usage is TRBJ1-4; 7 bases are a match to TRBD1. Germline V gives CDR1 SGHTA, CDR2 FQGNSA. V lost 5 bases, J lost 3 bases, and 3 bases stayed unmatched. The CDR3 runs to 14 residues. The CDR3 coding sequence is TGTGCCAGCAGCCCCGGGACAGCTAATGAAAAACTGTTTTTT. Residues: CASSPGTANEKLFF.

V and J are TRBV5-1 and TRBJ2-7, with 11 positions matching TRBD2. Germline CDR1 reads SGHRS; CDR2 reads YFSETQ. With 1 base clipped from V and 6 bases from J, the junction kept 6 bases outside the gene matches. The CDR3 spans 15 residues. The CDR3 DNA is TGCGCCAGCAGCTTGCAACTAGCGGGAGACGGCGAGCAGTACTTC. The encoded protein is CASSLQLAGDGEQYF.

The chain employs TRBV6-5 and TRBJ2-1; 12 positions agree with TRBD2. Germline CDR1 is MNHEY and CDR2 is SVGAGI. The J segment lost 6 bases and the V segment lost 7 bases, leaving 7 bases of the junction unmatched. The CDR3 is made up of 15 amino acids. CDR3 in amino acids: CASKIRLAGVNEQFF. In DNA form, the CDR3 reads TGTGCCAGCAAAATAAGACTAGCGGGAGTCAATGAGCAGTTCTTC.

The chain has TRBV24-1 and TRBJ2-5; weak D call: TRBD2 (7 bases). The V gene's germline CDR1 is KGHDR and CDR2 SFDVKD. The CDR3 consists of 15 residues. Between the trimmed V and J ends, which lost 3 bases and 5 bases, there was a span of 15 bases. The CDR3: CATSDTGREWETQYF. Written as DNA, the CDR3 is TGTGCCACCAGTGATACAGGGCGGGAGTGGGAGACCCAGTACTTC.

This clone was seen a few times. This chain links TRBV29-1 with TRBJ2-5; D unresolved. V was trimmed by 0 bases and J by 8 bases, leaving 7 bases between them. This CDR3 spans 11 amino acids. Germline CDR1 reads SQVTM; CDR2 reads ANQGSEA. CDR3 amino acids: CSVEEYLTQYF. The CDR3 DNA reads TGCAGCGTTGAAGAATACCTAACCCAGTACTTC.

The chain links TRBV11-3 to TRBJ2-1; 9 nucleotides match TRBD2. The V gene's germline CDR1 is SGHNT and CDR2 YENEEA. V trimming: 0 bases; J trimming: 5 bases; junction bases outside the gene matches: 5. The CDR3 length is 16 residues. The CDR3 here is CASSLDASGNHNEQFF. Written as DNA, the CDR3 is TGTGCCAGCAGCTTAGACGCTAGCGGGAACCACAATGAGCAGTTCTTC.

CDR3 nucleotide sequence: TGTGCCACCAGTGATACTAGCGGGTTCCAAGAGACCCAGTACTTC. It yields the protein CATSDTSGFQETQYF. The chain employs TRBV24-1 and TRBJ2-5; 9 bases map to TRBD2. The CDR3 contains 15 residues. V lost 3 bases and J lost 1; bases outside the gene matches: 2. Per the germline V gene, CDR1 is KGHDR and CDR2 is SFDVKD.

This chain uses TRBV28 with TRBJ1-5; 7 bases match TRBD1. The CDR3 runs to 16 residues. Germline loops: CDR1 MDHEN, CDR2 SYDVKM. The trim removed 3 bases at V and 6 bases at J, leaving 11 bases unmatched. DNA of the CDR3: TGTGCCAGCAGTTTGGGGATTGACAGGGTGGGTCAGCCCCAGCATTTT. It yields the protein CASSLGIDRVGQPQHF.

The DNA for the CDR3 is TGTGCCACCAGTCCCTCTAGGAACACCGGGGAGCTGTTTTTT. It encodes CATSPSRNTGELFF. J is TRBJ2-2 and V is TRBV24-1; D ambiguous. Per the germline V gene, CDR1 is KGHDR and CDR2 is SFDVKD. V gave up 6 bases and J gave up 1 base, with 8 bases separating them. CDR3 size: 14 residues.

The rearrangement links TRBV10-3 to TRBJ1-6; D gene ambiguous. Trimming stripped 2 bases from V and 7 bases from J, with 9 bases between. From germline, CDR1 is ENHRY and CDR2 SYGVKD. The CDR3 consists of 14 residues. CDR3 protein: CAISEAIKNSPLHF. In DNA form, the CDR3 reads TGTGCCATCAGTGAGGCTATAAAGAATTCACCCCTCCACTTT.

The V and J genes are TRBV19 and TRBJ2-1; 16 nucleotides agree with TRBD2. In germline, CDR1 is LNHDA, CDR2 SQIVND (reference sequence). This CDR3 is built from 18 residues. With V trimmed by 0 bases and J by 7 bases, 6 bases remained unmatched. This chain's CDR3 is CASSIDPGLAGGGNEQFF. The CDR3 region has the DNA TGTGCCAGTAGTATAGATCCGGGACTAGCGGGAGGGGGGAATGAGCAGTTCTTC.

CDR3 DNA: TGTGCCAGCAGTGGATCCGGGACAGGGGCAGAGACCCAGTACTTC. Translated: CASSGSGTGAETQYF. J is TRBJ2-5 and V is TRBV28, with TRBD1 matching 10 bases. The CDR3 has 15 residues. V trimming: 5 bases; J trimming: 4 bases; junction bases outside the gene matches: 7. Per germline, CDR1 MDHEN and CDR2 SYDVKM.